The clone carrying this TCR beta chain was detected only once. Generated by immunoSEQ multiplex PCR, the TCRdb table keeps only in-frame clones and is missing some. The sample lists 150,000 to 200,000 clones; 91% were seen once. This CDR3 contains 11 residues. Germline V gene lookup returns CDR1 GTSNPN and CDR2 SVGIG (reference sequence). Trimming took off 4 bases at V and 4 bases at J, with 7 bases between the two ends. This sample is drawn from a study of control samples from healthy donors and cancer patients. The sample taken for sequencing was blood. The gene calls are TRBV30 and TRBJ1-2; D perhaps matches TRBD1 (5 bases). The clonotype was recovered from a woman aged 25 to 39 in good health. The chain's CDR3 is CAWTGLYGYTF. In DNA, the CDR3 is TGTGCCTGGACGGGGCTCTATGGCTACACCTTC.